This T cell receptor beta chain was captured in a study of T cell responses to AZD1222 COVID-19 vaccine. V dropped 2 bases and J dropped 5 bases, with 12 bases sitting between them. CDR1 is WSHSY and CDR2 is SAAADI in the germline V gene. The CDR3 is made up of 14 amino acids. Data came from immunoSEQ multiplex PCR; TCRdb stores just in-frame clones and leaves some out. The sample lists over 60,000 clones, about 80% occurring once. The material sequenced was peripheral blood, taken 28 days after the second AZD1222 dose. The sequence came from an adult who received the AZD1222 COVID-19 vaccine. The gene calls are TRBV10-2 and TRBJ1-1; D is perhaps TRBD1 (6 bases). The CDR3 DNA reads TGCGCCAGCAGTGAGGGAAGGGGGTGGACTGAAGCTTTCTTT. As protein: CASSEGRGWTEAFF.